This passage covers 32 T cell receptor beta chains from one sample sequenced in a study of low-dose radiotherapy and immunotherapy resistance in tumors. TRAV- and TRBV-specific primers, spanning alpha and beta chains, primed first-strand cDNA. The authors amplified TCRs for 20 PCR cycles with a constant-region primer and a V-primer adapter. TCRdb re-derived calls from the reads in MiXCR, one entry per CDR3 protein. This sample carries nearly 60,000 distinct CDR3 sequences, about 23% of them seen once, and the ten largest clones take 6.5% to 7%. Time point specified: after trial treatment. Treatment noted: LDRT plus nivolumab, ipilimumab, low-dose cyclophosphamide and aspirin (RACIN trial). The sequences come from PBMCs, collected after low-dose radiotherapy plus immunotherapy. These TCRs come from a male donor with prostate cancer.

This clonotype was detected many times. J is TRBJ1-6 and V is TRBV7-2, with a weak D call TRBD1 (6 bases). The CDR3 contains 14 residues. Deletions cut 5 bases from V and 7 bases from J, with 12 bases between. CDR1 and CDR2 (germline): SGHTA, FQGNSA. In DNA, the CDR3 is TGTGCCAGCAGCCAAAGGGACACCAATTCACCCCTCCACTTT. It specifies CASSQRDTNSPLHF.

This clonotype was found many times. The rearrangement joins TRBV6-5 to TRBJ1-1, with 7 bases lining up with TRBD1. CDR1 is MNHEY, CDR2 SVGAGI, per germline. Trimming at V came to 6 bases and at J to 1 base, leaving 8 bases not matched to a gene. CDR3 length: 15 amino acids. The CDR3 region is CASRYTYRGNTEAFF. The CDR3 nucleotides are TGTGCCAGCAGATATACTTACAGGGGGAACACTGAAGCTTTCTTT.

This clonotype was detected many times. The V and J genes are TRBV2 and TRBJ1-2, with D hard to call. Germline V gives CDR1 SNHLY, CDR2 FYNNEI. This CDR3 comprises 13 residues. The V and J ends lost 6 bases and 4 bases respectively, with 12 bases between them. The DNA of the CDR3 is TGTGCCAGCAGAGTACATACGAGCTATGGCTACACCTTC. Translated, it gives CASRVHTSYGYTF.

This clonotype appeared many times. The genes are TRBV29-1 and TRBJ2-1; tentatively, D is TRBD2 (5 bases). The germline V gene has CDR1 SQVTM and CDR2 ANQGSEA. CDR3 length: 15 residues. The V end was cut by 6 bases, the J end by 5 bases, with 20 bases between. The CDR3 reads CSVALTPGNDNEQFF. The CDR3 nucleotides are TGCAGCGTCGCACTGACGCCCGGGAACGACAATGAGCAGTTCTTC.

This clonotype showed up many times. The rearrangement links TRBV11-2 to TRBJ2-1; D not resolved. V shed 3 bases and J shed 9 bases, with 12 bases lying between them. Germline V lookup: CDR1 SGHAT, CDR2 FQNNGV. The CDR3 is 13 amino acids. CDR3 sequence: CASSFPWGGEQFF. CDR3 DNA sequence: TGTGCCAGCAGCTTCCCCTGGGGTGGTGAGCAGTTCTTC. Looking up the rest from reference TRBV11-2 and TRBJ2-1 gives the full variable domain: EAGVAQSPRYKIIEKRQSVAFWCNPISGHATLYWYQQILGQGPKLLIQFQNNGVVDDSQLPKDRFSAERLKGVDSTLKIQPAKLEDSAVYLCASSFPWGGEQFFGPGTRLTVL.

To note about this clonotype: It is likely a read error: a sequence one base away is far more abundant. The chain combines TRBV5-8 with TRBJ2-1, with D perhaps TRBD2 (6 bases). From germline, CDR1 is SGHTS and CDR2 YDEGEE. CDR3 length equals 13 residues. CDR3 nucleotides: TGTGCCAGCAGCTCGGTCGGGGGTGGTGAGCAGCTCTTC. Translating it yields CASSSVGGGEQLF.

This clonotype was seen repeatedly, ten times or more. The chain links TRBV4-3 to TRBJ2-7; D is ambiguous. CDR1 and CDR2 from the germline V gene are LGHNA and YSLEER. Trimming removed 0 bases from V and 6 bases from J, with 9 bases in between. The CDR3 length is 13 residues. CDR3 amino acids: CASSQDSHSEQYF. The CDR3, as DNA: TGCGCCAGCAGCCAAGACAGCCACTCCGAGCAGTACTTC.

Note on this clonotype: This sequence is one base from a far larger clone and is likely a read error. V usage is TRBV7-7 and J usage is TRBJ2-7; the match to TRBD2 covers 10 bases. Germline V gene data show CDR1 as SSHAT and CDR2 as FNYEAQ (reference sequence). The length of the CDR3 is 15 residues. CDR3 sequence reads: CASSSGRAGGNEQYF. CDR3 nucleotides: TGTGCTAGCAGCAGCGGGAGGGCTGGTGGGAATGAGCAGTACTTC.

This clonotype was detected only a few times. The chain carries TRBV5-1 and TRBJ1-4; tentative D call: TRBD1 (6 bases). The CDR3 covers 15 residues. Trimming removed 3 bases from V and 0 bases from J, with 9 bases in between. The germline V gene encodes CDR1 SGHRS and CDR2 YFSETQ. The CDR3 protein is CASSSGQATNEKLFF. As DNA, the CDR3 is TGCGCCAGCAGCTCGGGACAAGCAACTAATGAAAAACTGTTTTTT.

As to this clonotype: Given a far larger clone just one base away, this is likely a sequencing read error. The chain carries TRBV12-3 or TRBV12-4 and TRBJ2-7; TRBD2 matches at 12 bases. This CDR3 is built from 15 residues. The V gene end was trimmed by 4 bases and the J gene end by 2 bases; junction bases not matched to a gene: 3. In DNA form, the CDR3 reads TGTGCCAGCAGTTGGGCTAGCGGGGGGGCCTACGAGCAGTACTTC. Translated, it gives CASSWASGGAYEQYF.

This clonotype has ten or more counts. The chain has TRBV11-3 and TRBJ2-3, with D tentatively TRBD2 (7 bases). V was trimmed by 3 bases and J by 6 bases, leaving 22 bases between them. In germline, CDR1 is SGHNT, CDR2 YENEEA. This CDR3 contains 17 residues. CDR3 sequence (DNA): TGTGCCAGCAGCTTCAACGGGGGGCCGTCTTTCGTTGATACGCAGTATTTT. It codes for CASSFNGGPSFVDTQYF.

A few counts support this clonotype. The chain is built from TRBV4-2 and TRBJ2-1; 14 positions match TRBD2. Germline V CDR1 and CDR2: LGHNA, YNFKEQ. V trimming: 0 bases; J trimming: 6 bases; junction bases outside the gene matches: 4. The CDR3 loop spans 17 amino acids. This CDR3 is CASSQETSGGGINEQFF. The CDR3 coding sequence is TGTGCCAGCAGCCAAGAGACTAGCGGGGGGGGAATCAATGAGCAGTTCTTC.

This clonotype was picked up a small number of times. V gene TRBV10-3 combines with J gene TRBJ1-6; D is unclear. Trimming removed 0 bases at V and 0 bases at J, with 9 bases between. This CDR3 is 17 amino acids long. Germline CDR1 reads ENHRY; CDR2 reads SYGVKD. The CDR3 here is CAISESRVGSYNSPLHF. CDR3 nucleotide sequence: TGTGCCATCAGTGAGTCTAGGGTCGGCTCCTATAATTCACCCCTCCACTTT.

As concerns this clonotype: Since a far larger clone is one base different, this is likely a read error. Written as DNA, the CDR3 is TGCAGCGTAGGGGACAGGAGCCTTTATGAGCAGTACTTC. This sequence encodes CSVGDRSLYEQYF. The chain is built from TRBV29-1 and TRBJ2-7; 8 nucleotides agree with TRBD1. The CDR3 length is 13 residues. Germline V gene data show CDR1 as SQVTM and CDR2 as ANQGSEA. V lost 6 bases to trimming and J lost 7 bases; unmatched junction nucleotides: 11.

This clonotype has at least ten counts. The genes are TRBV29-1 and TRBJ1-2; TRBD1 might be the D (5 bases). The germline V and J ends were trimmed by 3 bases and 5 bases, with 7 bases remaining between them. From germline, CDR1 is SQVTM and CDR2 ANQGSEA. This CDR3 region has 11 residues. In nucleotides, the CDR3 is TGCAGCGTTGACCGGACATATGGCTACACCTTC. As protein: CSVDRTYGYTF.

The sample holds many counts of this clonotype. The chain employs TRBV15 and TRBJ1-5, with D possibly being TRBD1 (5 bases). The CDR3 sequence is 15 residues long. The V and J ends lost 1 base and 6 bases respectively, with 13 bases between them. CDR1 and CDR2 from the germline V gene are LNHNV and YYDKDF (reference sequence). CDR3 bases: TGTGCCACCAGCAGAGGGGACGGTGGGGCTCAGCCCCAGCATTTT. Its translation: CATSRGDGGAQPQHF.

This clonotype occurred once. The V and J genes are TRBV11-2 and TRBJ2-1; 13 bases agree with TRBD2. The J segment lost 7 bases and the V segment lost 5 bases, leaving 2 bases of the junction unmatched. Per the germline V gene, CDR1 is SGHAT and CDR2 is FQNNGV. The CDR3 has 14 residues. As DNA, the CDR3 is TGTGCCAGCAGCGGACTAGCGGGGGTTAATGAGCAGTTCTTC. As protein: CASSGLAGVNEQFF. The full variable domain, with the rest looked up from reference TRBV11-2 and TRBJ2-1, is EAGVAQSPRYKIIEKRQSVAFWCNPISGHATLYWYQQILGQGPKLLIQFQNNGVVDDSQLPKDRFSAERLKGVDSTLKIQPAKLEDSAVYLCASSGLAGVNEQFFGPGTRLTVL.

This clonotype was picked up many times. The CDR3 DNA reads as TGTGCCAGCAGCTTAGCCGGCGGGAGACCCCTCGAGCAGTACTTC. It yields the protein CASSLAGGRPLEQYF. The chain joins TRBV7-2 to TRBJ2-7; 7 bases align to TRBD2. Trimming took 0 bases from V and 6 from J; bases not matched to a gene: 8. Germline V gives CDR1 SGHTA, CDR2 FQGNSA. The CDR3 extends over 15 amino acids.

The chain carries TRBV29-1 and TRBJ2-1; possible D gene TRBD1, 5 bases. The CDR3 covers 11 residues. V lost 6 bases and J lost 9, with 12 bases in between. Germline assignment: CDR1 SQVTM and CDR2 ANQGSEA. The CDR3 DNA sequence: TGCAGCGTCCCTCAGGGTCGTGAGCAGTTCTTC. Encoded protein: CSVPQGREQFF.

The V and J genes are TRBV5-5 and TRBJ2-5, with 9 bases matching TRBD1. Unmatched junction bases numbered 6, after V lost 1 base and J lost 5 bases. The germline CDR1 and CDR2 sequences are SGHKS and YYEKEE (reference sequence). The CDR3 spans 15 residues. The CDR3: CASSLPNRGRETQYF. The CDR3, as DNA: TGTGCCAGCAGCTTGCCTAACAGGGGGCGGGAGACCCAGTACTTC.

V gene TRBV9 combines with J gene TRBJ2-1, with 12 positions matching TRBD2. The CDR3 sequence is 14 residues long. Trimming removed 4 bases from V and 9 bases from J; junction bases left unmatched: 5. Germline CDR1 reads SGDLS; CDR2 reads YYNGEE. CDR3 sequence: CASSPLAGGPEQFF. The DNA of the CDR3 is TGTGCCAGCAGCCCCCTAGCGGGGGGGCCTGAGCAGTTCTTC. The whole variable domain, filled in from reference TRBV9 and TRBJ2-1, reads DSGVTQTPKHLITATGQRVTLRCSPRSGDLSVYWYQQSLDQGLQFLIQYYNGEERAKGNILERFSAQQFPDLHSELNLSSLELGDSALYFCASSPLAGGPEQFFGPGTRLTVL.

This clonotype was observed a handful of times. One base separates it from a far larger clone, so it is likely a read error. The rearrangement links TRBV6-2 or TRBV6-3 to TRBJ2-3; TRBD2 matches at 8 bases. Per the germline V gene, CDR1 is MNHEY and CDR2 is SVGEGT. The CDR3 length is 14 residues. In DNA form, the CDR3 reads TGTGTCAGCAGGTCTAGCGGGAGCACAGATACGCAGTATTTT. It translates to CVSRSSGSTDTQYF.

The sample holds many counts of this clonotype. V gene TRBV28 combines with J gene TRBJ2-7, with TRBD1 identical over 7 bases. Germline CDR1 and CDR2: MDHEN and SYDVKM. V trimming: 6 bases; J trimming: 6 bases; junction bases outside the gene matches: 5. This CDR3 has 12 amino acids. The CDR3 region is CASRTGSLEQYF. In DNA, the CDR3 is TGTGCCAGCAGGACAGGGTCGCTCGAGCAGTACTTC.

The chain uses TRBV5-1 and TRBJ2-3; 8 nucleotides agree with TRBD1. The V gene's germline CDR1 is SGHRS and CDR2 YFSETQ. The CDR3 length is 14 residues. Trimming at V came to 3 bases and at J to 4 bases, leaving 4 bases not matched to a gene. DNA for the CDR3: TGCGCCAGCAGCTCTCGACAGGGGTCAGATACGCAGTATTTT. It specifies CASSSRQGSDTQYF.

The J gene is TRBJ1-4, the V gene TRBV11-2, with D maybe TRBD1 (6 bases). The CDR3 runs 15 residues. Germline CDR1 and CDR2: SGHAT and FQNNGV. Between the trimmed V and J ends, which lost 5 bases and 8 bases, there was a span of 18 bases. CDR3 sequence (DNA): TGTGCCAGCAGCCGAGACACAGGGCGAGGGGAAAAACTGTTTTTT. Translated, it gives CASSRDTGRGEKLFF. Full variable domain (missing parts from reference TRBV11-2 and TRBJ1-4): EAGVAQSPRYKIIEKRQSVAFWCNPISGHATLYWYQQILGQGPKLLIQFQNNGVVDDSQLPKDRFSAERLKGVDSTLKIQPAKLEDSAVYLCASSRDTGRGEKLFFGSGTQLSVL.

This clonotype was counted ten times or more. The chain is built from TRBV6-6 and TRBJ2-5; 7 bases fit TRBD2. Germline V gives CDR1 MNHNY, CDR2 SVGAGI (reference sequence). V shed 8 bases, J shed 0 bases, and the junction held 12 bases outside the gene matches. This CDR3 spans 16 amino acids. Here the CDR3 reads CASGGSTGGYQETQYF. The CDR3 coding sequence is TGTGCCAGCGGAGGATCAACGGGAGGATACCAAGAGACCCAGTACTTC.

This clonotype has a count of ten or more. The junction departs from the called germline gene at one end, perhaps through a read error. The chain employs TRBV28 and TRBJ1-1; no clear D gene. The CDR3 has 13 amino acids. Germline V lookup: CDR1 MDHEN, CDR2 SYDVKM. CDR3: CASSLPMKTEAFF. The CDR3 DNA reads as TGTGCCAGCAGTCTGCCCATGAAAACTGAAGCTTTCTTT.

This clonotype was seen many times. The chain is built from TRBV28 and TRBJ1-2; unclear D gene. V dropped 4 bases and J dropped 2 bases, with 8 bases sitting between them. This CDR3 has 13 residues. Germline V gives CDR1 MDHEN, CDR2 SYDVKM. The CDR3 sequence is CASSSNTNYGYTF. The DNA for the CDR3 is TGTGCCAGCAGTTCCAACACAAACTATGGCTACACCTTC.

The genes are TRBV14 and TRBJ1-4, with D possibly TRBD1 on 5 matching bases. The CDR3 has 17 residues. Trimming took 1 base from V and 7 from J, leaving 19 bases between them. CDR1 is SGHDN, CDR2 FVKESK, per germline. The CDR3 bases are TGTGCCAGCAGCCAAGGCCCGGTCGAGGGGATTGGTGAAAAACTGTTTTTT. Amino acid sequence: CASSQGPVEGIGEKLFF.

This clonotype was found many times. The V call is TRBV7-9, the J call TRBJ1-5; tentative D call: TRBD1 (5 bases). This CDR3 contains 18 residues. Germline CDR1 is SEHNR and CDR2 is FQNEAQ (reference sequence). Trimming shortened V by 5 bases and J by 2 bases, and 22 bases separated the two germline ends. The CDR3 protein is CASSAAGGLAMGNQPQHF. DNA for the CDR3: TGTGCCAGCAGCGCCGCGGGGGGACTCGCTATGGGCAATCAGCCCCAGCATTTT.

Ten or more counts support this clonotype. The gene calls are TRBV2 and TRBJ2-7; a weak D match, TRBD1 (5 bases). CDR1 and CDR2 from the germline V gene are SNHLY and FYNNEI. This CDR3 spans 14 amino acids. V was trimmed by 6 bases and J by 3 bases, leaving 15 bases between them. The CDR3 DNA reads TGTGCCAGCAGCTGGACATATCTTCTCTACGAGCAGTACTTC. Protein: CASSWTYLLYEQYF. Full variable domain (outside the CDR3, taken from reference TRBV2 and TRBJ2-7): EPEVTQTPSHQVTQMGQEVILRCVPISNHLYFYWYRQILGQKVEFLVSFYNNEISEKSEIFDDQFSVERPDGSNFTLKIRSTKLEDSAMYFCASSWTYLLYEQYFGPGTRLTVT.

Concerning this clonotype: A far larger clone is only one base removed, so a read error is likely. The chain links TRBV29-1 to TRBJ2-1, with 7 bases lining up with TRBD2. The CDR3 has 16 residues. Germline CDR1 is SQVTM and CDR2 is ANQGSEA. V was clipped by 4 bases and J by 10 bases; unmatched bases: 19. CDR3 DNA: TGCAGCGTTGTGGCTAGCGGCAAAAAAGTCGCCCGCGAGCAGTTCTTC. Residues: CSVVASGKKVAREQFF.